This TCR beta chain was sequenced in a study of radiation and T cells in renal cell carcinoma. Findings and caveats of the study: Without pretreatment biopsies, baseline tumor clonotype presence was undetermined.

Profiled with immunoSEQ multiplex PCR; TCRdb holds only in-frame clones, not every one. The data contain over 45,000 clones, around 78% of them singletons. As regards this clone: The antigen is undetermined.

Time point specified: baseline pretreatment blood. Noted treatment: 15 Gy SBRT to primary tumor, nephrectomy 4 weeks later. Blood was sampled at baseline, 2 weeks and 4 weeks after SBRT. Germline loops: CDR1 SGHRS, CDR2 YFSETQ. With 2 bases clipped from V and 1 base from J, the junction kept 5 bases outside the gene matches. There are 15 residues in the CDR3. The sequenced sample was blood, obtained from a patient whose treatment included radiotherapy and nephrectomy. This chain links TRBV5-1 with TRBJ1-1, with 7 bases lining up with TRBD1. The origin of this receptor is a man aged 60-69 years with renal cell carcinoma. CDR3 loop: CASSLQGRANTEAFF. The CDR3 DNA is TGCGCCAGCAGCTTACAGGGGAGGGCGAACACTGAAGCTTTCTTT.